This T cell receptor (beta chain) was captured by sequencing in a study of early T cells in non-severe SARS-CoV-2 infection. This clonotype was seen more than once but under ten times. TCRdb called the 5' RACE reads again in MiXCR, with one record for every CDR3 protein. The table shows about 76,000 distinct CDR3 sequences, with around a sixth occurring only once. Source material: whole blood. The clonotype comes from an adult who was a healthcare worker with PCR-confirmed SARS-CoV-2 infection or an uninfected control (not recorded which).

As DNA, the CDR3 is TGTGCCAGCAGCGTAGCACTAGCGGGGGGTGAGACCCAGTACTTC. Translating gives CASSVALAGGETQYF. The V call is TRBV9, the J call TRBJ2-5; 12 bases line up with TRBD2. J was trimmed by 5 bases and V by 0 bases; bases with no gene match: 2. Germline CDR1 reads SGDLS; CDR2 reads YYNGEE. The CDR3 is 15 amino acids.